Included here is one T cell receptor (beta chain) sequence, with context. The antigen remains unidentified. The data were obtained in a study of cytomegalovirus exposure and HLA in healthy donors. Findings and caveats of the study: Rarity marked most TCR sequences, yet some public TCRs occurred in many donors. Association with HLA alleles at 0.05 false discovery rate was found for roughly 17,000 TCR beta sequences in a later analysis.

PCR used 60 Vbeta primers and 13 Jbeta primers. Produced via immunoSEQ multiplex PCR; TCRdb's table is partial and in-frame only. The data show roughly 100,000 clones, with over 60% seen just once and 4% to 5.5% held by the top ten. Germline CDR1 is LGHNA and CDR2 is YNFKEQ. The J segment lost 9 bases and the V segment lost 4 bases, leaving 8 bases of the junction unmatched. The CDR3 extends over 16 amino acids. Sequencing used PBMCs. The clonotype originates from a man in his thirties or forties in good health and CMV-seropositive. V is TRBV4-2 and J is TRBJ2-1; TRBD2 matches 14 bases. The CDR3 region has the DNA TGTGCCAGCAGCCTGGGACTAGCGGGAGTAGGGAGTGAGCAGTTCTTC. This encodes CASSLGLAGVGSEQFF.